The clone carrying this T cell receptor beta chain has just one count. The data were produced by immunoSEQ multiplex PCR, yet TCRdb's version contains in-frame clones alone and is incomplete. The sample consists of 75,000 to 90,000 clones, about 92% of them appearing once. The sample originates from a study of technical replicates of blood from several donors. This CDR3 comprises 16 residues. The germline V gene encodes CDR1 SEHNR and CDR2 FQNEAQ (reference sequence). With V trimmed by 2 bases and J by 0 bases, 4 bases remained unmatched. This receptor was identified in a human donor in good health. The specimen sequenced was T cells isolated from PBMCs. The chain is built from TRBV7-9 and TRBJ2-3, with 8 bases that match TRBD2. The chain's CDR3 is CASSLLASGSTDTQYF. As DNA, the CDR3 is TGTGCCAGCAGCTTATTAGCTAGCGGGAGCACAGATACGCAGTATTTT.